Below, one T cell receptor beta chain is given with its context. Its antigen is currently unknown. Sequenced by immunoSEQ multiplex PCR; TCRdb stores in-frame clones only, minus some. The repertoire has about 82,000 clones, 72% of them found once; the top ten carry around 15%. The data belong to a study of radiotherapy plus CTLA-4 blockade in lung cancer. Focal radiation with ipilimumab CTLA-4 blockade was given to patients with chemo-refractory metastatic non-small-cell lung cancer. With V trimmed by 1 base and J by 6 bases, 9 bases remained unmatched. Germline V gene lookup returns CDR1 MGHRA and CDR2 YSYEKL. There are 16 residues in the CDR3. Study-wide findings and caveats: Interferon-beta and early blood T cell clone dynamics reportedly predicted response best.

The sequence came from a human donor with non-small cell lung cancer that progressed on radiotherapy plus ipilimumab. The sequenced sample was peripheral blood, obtained from a patient treated with radiotherapy plus ipilimumab. This chain connects TRBV4-1 to TRBJ2-3, with TRBD1 matching 8 bases. The CDR3 loop reads CASSQGTGSIRDTQYF. As DNA, the CDR3 is TGCGCCAGCAGCCAAGGGACAGGGAGTATCCGGGATACGCAGTATTTT.